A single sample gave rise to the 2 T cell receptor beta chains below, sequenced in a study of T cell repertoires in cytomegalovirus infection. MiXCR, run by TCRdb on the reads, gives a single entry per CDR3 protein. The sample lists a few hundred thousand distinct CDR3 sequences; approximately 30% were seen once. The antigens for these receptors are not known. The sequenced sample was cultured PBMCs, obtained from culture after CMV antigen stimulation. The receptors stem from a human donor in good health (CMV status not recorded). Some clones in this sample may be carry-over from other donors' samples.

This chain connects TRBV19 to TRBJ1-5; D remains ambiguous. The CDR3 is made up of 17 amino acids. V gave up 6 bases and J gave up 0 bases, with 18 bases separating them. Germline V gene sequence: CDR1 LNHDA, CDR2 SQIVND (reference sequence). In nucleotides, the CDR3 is TGTGCCAGTAGGGATAGATCGGAGAGATATAGCAATCAGCCCCAGCATTTT. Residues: CASRDRSERYSNQPQHF.

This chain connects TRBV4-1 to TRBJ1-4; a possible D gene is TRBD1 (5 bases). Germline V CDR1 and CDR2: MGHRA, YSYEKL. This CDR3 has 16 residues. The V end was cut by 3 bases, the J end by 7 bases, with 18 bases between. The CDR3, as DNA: TGCGCCAGCAGCCACCCCGGGACCGCTTCTGGTGAAAAACTGTTTTTT. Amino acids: CASSHPGTASGEKLFF.